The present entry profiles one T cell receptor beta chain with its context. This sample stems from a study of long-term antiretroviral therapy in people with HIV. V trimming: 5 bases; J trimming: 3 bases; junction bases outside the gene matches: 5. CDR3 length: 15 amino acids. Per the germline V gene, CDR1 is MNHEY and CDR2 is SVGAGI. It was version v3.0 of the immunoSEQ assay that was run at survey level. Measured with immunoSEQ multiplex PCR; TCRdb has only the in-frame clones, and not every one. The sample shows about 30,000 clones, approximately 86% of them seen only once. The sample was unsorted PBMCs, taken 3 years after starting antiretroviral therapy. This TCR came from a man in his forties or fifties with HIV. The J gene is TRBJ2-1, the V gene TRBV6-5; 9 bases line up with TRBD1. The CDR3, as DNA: TGTGCCAGCAGTCCACGGACAGGGGACTACAATGAGCAGTTCTTC. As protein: CASSPRTGDYNEQFF.